Following are 12 T cell receptor beta chains from one sample sequenced in a study of shared clonotypes between healthy human individuals. The method was immunoSEQ multiplex PCR; TCRdb's version includes in-frame clones alone and lacks a portion of them. The data hold some 2,000,000 clones, with approximately 95% observed a single time. It was CD45RO-negative cells, positively selected for CCR7, that made up naive CD8 cells, with terminally differentiated effector memory CD45RA+ cells excluded. The sample consisted of naive CD8+ T cells sorted from blood. These receptors came from a young man in good health.

To note about this clone: Different DNA sequences within this sample yield the same CDR3. The V gene is TRBV27, the J gene TRBJ2-1, with 9 bases identical to TRBD2. The CDR3 length is 15 residues. Germline CDR1 is MNHEY and CDR2 is SMNVEV (reference sequence). The J segment lost 4 bases and the V segment lost 5 bases, leaving 6 bases of the junction unmatched. CDR3 sequence reads: CASSLRGGAYNEQFF. Written as DNA, the CDR3 is TGTGCCAGCAGTCTGCGGGGGGGCGCGTACAATGAGCAGTTCTTC.

The chain employs TRBV18 and TRBJ2-5; D gene unclear. The CDR3 runs to 15 residues. Germline CDR1 KGHSH, CDR2 LQKENI. Trimming pared 0 bases from V and 0 bases from J, leaving 8 bases between. The CDR3 DNA reads as TGTGCCAGCTCACCACCTCGTGGGGACCAAGAGACCCAGTACTTC. As protein: CASSPPRGDQETQYF.

A note on this clone: The same CDR3 is also encoded by other DNA sequences in this sample. This chain links TRBV7-9 with TRBJ2-1; D gene ambiguous. This CDR3 comprises 14 residues. Trimming took 1 base from V and 3 from J, leaving 7 bases between them. Per germline, CDR1 SEHNR and CDR2 FQNEAQ (reference sequence). DNA for the CDR3: TGTGCCAGCAGCTTAGTGGCAGACTACAATGAGCAGTTCTTC. Translation: CASSLVADYNEQFF.

The J gene is TRBJ2-5, the V gene TRBV5-6, with 8 bases fitting TRBD1. The CDR3 length is 16 residues. Looked up from germline, CDR1 is SGHDT and CDR2 is YYEEEE. V shed 6 bases and J 1 base; nucleotides not matched to a gene: 11. The CDR3 DNA sequence: TGTGCCAGCAACCTCTCACAGGGGGGTAGCCAAGAGACCCAGTACTTC. Residues: CASNLSQGGSQETQYF.

The chain recombines TRBV14 with TRBJ2-7; D not certain. The CDR3 totals 16 residues. With 0 bases removed from V and 2 bases from J, the gap between germline ends came to 14 bases. The V gene's germline CDR1 is SGHDN and CDR2 FVKESK. CDR3: CASSQEDGYSAYEQYF. Here the CDR3 DNA reads TGTGCCAGCAGCCAAGAAGACGGTTATTCGGCCTACGAGCAGTACTTC.

CDR3 region: CASSTRQAGYTF. In DNA form, the CDR3 reads TGTGCCAGTAGTACGCGACAGGCTGGCTACACCTTC. The chain is built from TRBV19 and TRBJ1-2; the D gene is possibly TRBD1 (6 bases). The germline CDR1 and CDR2 sequences are LNHDA and SQIVND (reference sequence). There are 12 residues in the CDR3. V was cut by 4 bases and J by 7 bases, with 10 bases left in between.

The V and J genes are TRBV28 and TRBJ1-6; TRBD1 agrees at 8 bases. The germline V gene encodes CDR1 MDHEN and CDR2 SYDVKM. The CDR3 is 15 residues long. V was pared by 3 bases and J by 7 bases, with 5 bases of the junction left unmatched. The CDR3 DNA is TGTGCCAGCAGTTTGTCAGGGGGCTTGAATTCACCCCTCCACTTT. Its protein is CASSLSGGLNSPLHF.

The chain uses TRBV27 and TRBJ2-7, with a tentative D call TRBD1 (6 bases). Germline loops: CDR1 MNHEY, CDR2 SMNVEV (reference sequence). Trimming took off 2 bases at V and 2 bases at J, with 10 bases between the two ends. There are 14 residues in the CDR3. The CDR3 region has the DNA TGTGCCAGCAGTTTAAGGGGACACGCCTACGAGCAGTACTTC. This gives the protein CASSLRGHAYEQYF.

V gene TRBV6-1 combines with J gene TRBJ1-6; 7 nucleotides line up with TRBD1. This CDR3 contains 15 residues. Germline V CDR1 and CDR2: MNHNS, SASEGT. The J segment lost 10 bases and the V segment lost 1 base, leaving 7 bases of the junction unmatched. The CDR3 loop reads CASSEGQGLGSPLHF. The CDR3 bases are TGTGCCAGCAGTGAAGGACAGGGTTTAGGCTCACCCCTCCACTTT.

CDR3 residues: CASSPPSGGGKETQYF. CDR3 coding DNA: TGTGCCAGCAGTCCTCCGTCGGGGGGCGGGAAAGAGACCCAGTACTTC. V is TRBV7-9 and J is TRBJ2-5, with D possibly matching TRBD2 (7 bases). The germline gives CDR1 SEHNR, CDR2 FQNEAQ (reference sequence). The V and J ends lost 6 bases and 3 bases respectively, with 20 bases between them. The CDR3 is made up of 16 amino acids.

V gene TRBV28 combines with J gene TRBJ2-7; D possibly uses TRBD1 or TRBD2 (6 bases each). The CDR3 covers 15 residues. CDR1 is MDHEN and CDR2 is SYDVKM in the germline V gene. Trimming took 3 bases from V and 4 from J, leaving 16 bases between them. CDR3 in DNA: TGTGCCAGCAGTTTGTATGGGGGGCTCCAGTACGAGCAGTACTTC. This encodes CASSLYGGLQYEQYF.

CDR3 bases: TGTGCCAGCAGCCAACGGGGGGGTGAAGCTGAAGCTTTCTTT. This codes for CASSQRGGEAEAFF. V is TRBV7-9 and J is TRBJ1-1; possible D gene TRBD1, 5 bases. There are 14 residues in the CDR3. Germline V gives CDR1 SEHNR, CDR2 FQNEAQ (reference sequence). Deletions cut 5 bases from V and 6 bases from J, with 16 bases between.